Reported below is one T cell receptor (beta chain). The sample is drawn from a study of T cells expressing NK-cell markers. From the 5' RACE reads, TCRdb lists one entry per CDR3 protein and no DNA. Recorded for this sample: about 390,000 distinct CDR3 sequences. Germline V CDR1 and CDR2: LNHNV, YYDKDF (reference sequence). This CDR3 comprises 15 residues. The gene calls are TRBV15 and TRBJ2-7; TCRdb picks TRBD1, but there is no DNA to check that call. The sequenced sample consisted of blood T cells: a sorted CD56 or NKG2C T cell subset, CD4+ or CD8+ T cells, or bulk PBMC T cells (not recorded which). The receptor was isolated from a woman aged 45-60 years in good health. CDR3 in amino acids: CATSRPDRDASEQYF.